This TCR beta chain was captured by sequencing in a study of CD8 T cells in Susac syndrome. Reverse transcription of roughly 0.5 to 1 ug RNA was carried out with random hexamers. TCRdb ran MiXCR on the immunoSEQ multiplex PCR reads and lists one entry per CDR3 protein. This table holds fewer than 350,000 distinct CDR3 sequences, 75% to 90% found once. The V gene lost 9 bases and the J gene lost 0 bases, with 35 bases spanning the gap. This CDR3 has 21 residues. Germline CDR1 reads LNHDA; CDR2 reads SQIVND (reference sequence). V is TRBV19 and J is TRBJ2-5, with D possibly called TRBD1 or TRBD2 (6 bases each). Sequencing was done on a sample of CD8+ T cells from PBMCs. The TCR originated in a human donor with multiple sclerosis. The CDR3 coding sequence is TGTGCCAGCGCGTCGGGCACCGGGACTCCCACAGGGCAACGTCACCAAGAGACCCAGTACTTC. Amino acids: CASASGTGTPTGQRHQETQYF. Drawing the rest from reference TRBV19 and TRBJ2-5, the complete variable domain is DGGITQSPKYLFRKEGQNVTLSCEQNLNHDAMYWYRQDPGQGLRLIYYSQIVNDFQKGDIAEGYSVSREKKESFPLTVTSAQKNPTAFYLCASASGTGTPTGQRHQETQYFGPGTRLLVL.